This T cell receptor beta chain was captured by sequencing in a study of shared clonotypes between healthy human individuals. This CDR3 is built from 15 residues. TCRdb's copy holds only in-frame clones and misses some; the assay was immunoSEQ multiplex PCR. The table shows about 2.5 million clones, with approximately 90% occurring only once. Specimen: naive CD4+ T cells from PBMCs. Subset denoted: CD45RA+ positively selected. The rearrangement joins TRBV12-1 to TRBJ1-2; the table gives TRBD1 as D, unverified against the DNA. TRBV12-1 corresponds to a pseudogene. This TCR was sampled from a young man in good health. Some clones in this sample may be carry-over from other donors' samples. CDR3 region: CASSPNDRGPYGYTF. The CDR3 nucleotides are TGTGCCAGCAGCCCAAATGACAGGGGGCCCTATGGCTACACCTTC.